Below, 10 T cell receptor beta chains from the same sample are listed, as sequenced in a study of blood T cell repertoires in COVID-19. Sequenced by immunoSEQ multiplex PCR; TCRdb stores in-frame clones only, minus some. The sample consists of some 250,000 clones, 81% of them appearing once. Sequenced material: peripheral blood. The receptors were sampled from an elderly woman with acute or convalescent COVID-19.

CDR3 coding DNA: TGTGCCAGCGCCCCGCGAGCGGGGGGCCCCGGGAATGAGCAGTTCTTC. Protein product: CASAPRAGGPGNEQFF. The rearrangement uses TRBV6-4 and TRBJ2-1; 9 nucleotides line up with TRBD2. CDR1 and CDR2 (germline): MRHNA, SNTAGT. Losses at the gene ends were 8 bases for V and 7 bases for J; bases not matched to a gene: 15. CDR3 length: 16 residues.

The chain has TRBV28 and TRBJ1-2; D gene uncertain. Trimming removed 3 bases at V and 2 bases at J, with 7 bases between. The length of the CDR3 is 13 residues. The germline V gene encodes CDR1 MDHEN and CDR2 SYDVKM. The DNA for the CDR3 is TGTGCCAGCAGTTTCCCCAGGAACTATGGCTACACCTTC. Translating gives CASSFPRNYGYTF.

V and J are TRBV5-5 and TRBJ2-5; D is ambiguous. Germline values: CDR1 SGHKS, CDR2 YYEKEE (reference sequence). Trimming shortened V by 5 bases and J by 1 base, and 12 bases separated the two germline ends. The length of the CDR3 is 14 residues. Here the CDR3 DNA reads TGTGCCAGCAGAATTCGGTCTATCCAAGAGACCCAGTACTTC. Its protein is CASRIRSIQETQYF.

The chain couples TRBV4-1 to TRBJ2-2; 10 bases match TRBD2. CDR3 size: 16 residues. CDR1 MGHRA and CDR2 YSYEKL come from the germline V gene. The junction had 4 bases not matched to a gene; V was cut back by 4 bases and J by 2 bases. The CDR3 loop is CASSLSGGLNTGELFF. CDR3 bases: TGCGCCAGCAGCCTTAGCGGGGGGTTAAACACCGGGGAGCTGTTTTTT.

The V and J genes are TRBV4-1 and TRBJ1-4; TRBD1 aligns across 9 bases. CDR1 MGHRA and CDR2 YSYEKL come from the germline V gene. V trimming: 1 base; J trimming: 8 bases; junction bases outside the gene matches: 5. The CDR3 loop spans 15 amino acids. The CDR3 nucleotides read TGCGCCAGCAGCCAAGGGGACAGGGAGGGGGAAAAACTGTTTTTT. Protein sequence: CASSQGDREGEKLFF.

J is TRBJ2-1 and V is TRBV3-1 (or the pseudogene TRBV3-2); possible D gene TRBD1, 8 bases. Germline V gives CDR1 LGHDT, CDR2 YNNKEL (reference sequence). The CDR3 is made up of 13 amino acids. V shed 5 bases and J shed 12 bases, with 17 bases lying between them. CDR3 amino acids: CASSFNRGGGQFF. As DNA, the CDR3 is TGTGCCAGCAGCTTCAACAGGGGGGGAGGGCAGTTCTTC.

The chain joins TRBV24-1 to TRBJ2-1; D gene ambiguous. From germline, CDR1 is KGHDR and CDR2 SFDVKD. The V gene lost 5 bases and the J gene lost 6 bases, with 7 bases spanning the gap. This CDR3 is 12 amino acids long. The chain's CDR3 is CATSGSVNEQFF. The CDR3 DNA sequence: TGTGCCACCAGTGGCAGCGTCAATGAGCAGTTCTTC.

This chain uses TRBV19 with TRBJ2-1, with D tentatively TRBD2 (5 bases). The V gene's germline CDR1 is LNHDA and CDR2 SQIVND (reference sequence). This CDR3 contains 17 residues. Trimming removed 6 bases from V and 1 base from J, with 19 bases in between. CDR3 DNA: TGTGCCAGTAGCAAACCGCCTAGCAGGATTTCCTACAATGAGCAGTTCTTC. Translating it yields CASSKPPSRISYNEQFF.

This chain connects TRBV4-1 to TRBJ1-2; a weak D match, TRBD1 (5 bases). V lost 4 bases, J lost 4 bases, and 16 bases lay in between. The CDR3 covers 15 residues. CDR1 and CDR2 (germline): MGHRA, YSYEKL. CDR3 nucleotide sequence: TGCGCCAGCAGCCTAGCACGGGGGTCTTTCTATGGCTACACCTTC. Translation: CASSLARGSFYGYTF.

This chain joins TRBV3-1 (or the pseudogene TRBV3-2) and TRBJ1-2; no firm D call. The CDR3 extends over 15 amino acids. Germline V CDR1 and CDR2: LGHDT, YNNKEL (reference sequence). Trimming stripped 5 bases from V and 0 bases from J, with 13 bases between. The CDR3 sequence is CASSSITTSNYGYTF. The CDR3 DNA is TGTGCCAGCAGCTCAATCACGACATCTAACTATGGCTACACCTTC.